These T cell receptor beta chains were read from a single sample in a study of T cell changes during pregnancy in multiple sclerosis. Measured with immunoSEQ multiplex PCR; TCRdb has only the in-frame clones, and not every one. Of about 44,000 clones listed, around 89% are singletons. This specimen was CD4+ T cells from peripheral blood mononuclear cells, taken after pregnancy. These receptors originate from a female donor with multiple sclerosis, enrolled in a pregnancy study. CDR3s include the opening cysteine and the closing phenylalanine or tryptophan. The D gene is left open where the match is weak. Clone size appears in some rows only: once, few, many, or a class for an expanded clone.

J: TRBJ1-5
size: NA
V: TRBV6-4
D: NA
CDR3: CASTLGLGRVYSNQPQHF
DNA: TGTGCCAGCACCTTAGGACTAGGGCGGGTTTATAGCAATCAGCCCCAGCATTTT

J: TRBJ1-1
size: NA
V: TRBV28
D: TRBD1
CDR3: CASSVIGTGNTEAFF
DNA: TGTGCCAGCAGCGTAATAGGGACAGGGAACACTGAAGCTTTCTTT

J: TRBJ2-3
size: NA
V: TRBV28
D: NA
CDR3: CASTGGLDTQYF
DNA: TGTGCCAGCACCGGAGGTTTAGATACGCAGTATTTT

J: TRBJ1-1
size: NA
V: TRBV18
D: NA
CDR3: CASSPPTGGGTEAFF
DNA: TGTGCCAGCTCACCCCCGACAGGAGGAGGCACTGAAGCTTTCTTT

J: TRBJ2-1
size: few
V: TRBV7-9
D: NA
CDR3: CASSLDRSYNEQFF
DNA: TGTGCCAGCAGCTTAGACAGGTCCTACAATGAGCAGTTCTTC

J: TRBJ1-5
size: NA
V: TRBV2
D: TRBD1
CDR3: CASSRDRGMLANQPQHF
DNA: TGTGCCAGCAGCCGGGACAGGGGTATGCTGGCTAATCAGCCCCAGCATTTT

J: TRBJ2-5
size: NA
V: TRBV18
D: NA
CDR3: CASSPPESAQETQYF
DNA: TGTGCCAGCTCACCGCCCGAGAGCGCCCAAGAGACCCAGTACTTC

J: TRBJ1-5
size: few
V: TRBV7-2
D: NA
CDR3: CASSFRDNQPQHF
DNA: TGTGCCAGCAGCTTCCGCGATAATCAGCCCCAGCATTTT

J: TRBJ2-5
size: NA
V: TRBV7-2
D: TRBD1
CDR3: CASSSTGAQETQYF
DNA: TGTGCCAGCAGCTCGACAGGGGCACAAGAGACCCAGTACTTC

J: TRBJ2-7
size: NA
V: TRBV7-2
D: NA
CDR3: CASSLDSRAGKGEQYF
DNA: TGTGCCAGCAGCTTAGATTCCCGGGCAGGGAAGGGCGAGCAGTACTTC

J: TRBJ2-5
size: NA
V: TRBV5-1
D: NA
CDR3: CASSFQGQETQYF
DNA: TGCGCCAGCAGCTTTCAGGGGCAAGAGACCCAGTACTTC

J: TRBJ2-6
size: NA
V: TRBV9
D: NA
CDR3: CASSVSGGSGANVLTF
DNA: TGTGCCAGCAGCGTATCCGGAGGTTCTGGGGCCAACGTCCTGACTTTC

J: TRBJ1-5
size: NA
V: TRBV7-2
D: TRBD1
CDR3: CASSLARTGGFYSNQPQHF
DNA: TGTGCCAGCAGCTTAGCCCGGACAGGGGGGTTTTATAGCAATCAGCCCCAGCATTTT

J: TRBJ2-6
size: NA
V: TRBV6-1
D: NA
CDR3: CACEFSGANVLTF
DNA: TGTGCCTGTGAGTTCTCTGGGGCCAACGTCCTGACTTTC

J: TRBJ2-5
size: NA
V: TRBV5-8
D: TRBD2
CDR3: CASSGHSGRGRETQYF
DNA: TGTGCCAGCAGCGGACATAGCGGGAGAGGGCGAGAGACCCAGTACTTC

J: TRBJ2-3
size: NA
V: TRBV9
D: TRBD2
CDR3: CASSVLSGASTDTQYF
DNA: TGTGCCAGCAGCGTACTTAGCGGGGCTAGCACAGATACGCAGTATTTT